This passage covers 5 T cell receptor beta chains from one sample sequenced in a study of T cell changes during pregnancy in multiple sclerosis. Sequencing used immunoSEQ multiplex PCR; TCRdb keeps in-frame clones, though not all of them. The sample includes some 29,000 clones, 87% of them seen just once. Sample: CD8+ T cells from peripheral blood mononuclear cells, taken before pregnancy. The receptors come from a female donor with multiple sclerosis, enrolled in a pregnancy study.

The V call is TRBV6-5, the J call TRBJ2-5; 8 bases line up with TRBD2. The CDR3 runs 14 residues. Trimming took 6 bases from V and 1 from J; bases not matched to a gene: 4. Germline V gene sequence: CDR1 MNHEY, CDR2 SVGAGI. This CDR3 reads CASSPSGGQETQYF. As DNA, the CDR3 is TGTGCCAGCAGCCCCAGCGGGGGCCAAGAGACCCAGTACTTC.

This chain uses TRBV6-5 with TRBJ1-2; 10 positions match TRBD1. The V gene end was trimmed by 3 bases and the J gene end by 7 bases; junction bases not matched to a gene: 5. The CDR3 has 14 residues. From germline, CDR1 is MNHEY and CDR2 SVGAGI. CDR3 amino acids: CASSYLTGGSGYTF. DNA for the CDR3: TGTGCCAGCAGTTATCTGACAGGGGGCAGTGGCTACACCTTC.

CDR3 residues: CASSLLGTDTQYF. The CDR3 DNA reads as TGTGCCAGCAGCTTACTCGGCACAGATACGCAGTATTTT. The chain joins TRBV7-3 to TRBJ2-3, with D uncertain. CDR1 is SGHTA, CDR2 FQGTGA, per germline. This CDR3 has 13 amino acids. The germline V and J ends were trimmed by 2 bases and 1 base, with 4 bases remaining between them.

The rearrangement links TRBV28 to TRBJ2-7; no firm D call. This CDR3 has 13 amino acids. V lost 5 bases to trimming and J lost 0 bases, with 8 bases between them. CDR1 is MDHEN and CDR2 is SYDVKM in the germline V gene. CDR3: CASSVVSSYEQYF. As DNA, the CDR3 is TGTGCCAGCAGTGTTGTTAGCTCCTACGAGCAGTACTTC.

This clone occurred a few times. The chain recombines TRBV5-6 with TRBJ1-1; 9 bases agree with TRBD1. CDR1 is SGHDT, CDR2 YYEEEE, per germline. J lost 4 bases, V lost 3 bases, and 4 bases had no gene match. The CDR3 extends over 14 amino acids. As DNA, the CDR3 is TGTGCCAGCAGCTCACGGGACAGGGCCACTGAAGCTTTCTTT. As protein: CASSSRDRATEAFF.